A single sample gave rise to the 24 T cell receptor beta chains below, sequenced in a study of cytomegalovirus exposure and HLA in healthy donors. Profiling relied on immunoSEQ multiplex PCR, and the TCRdb table lists in-frame clones only, not all of them. Of about 160,000 clones in the sample, nearly 90% were seen once. Material for sequencing was PBMCs. The source is a woman under 30 in good health and CMV-seropositive.

V gene TRBV4-2 combines with J gene TRBJ2-7; 13 bases are shared with TRBD2. Germline values: CDR1 LGHNA, CDR2 YNFKEQ. Trimming removed 0 bases from V and 1 base from J; junction bases left unmatched: 6. This CDR3 has 18 amino acids. The CDR3 spells CASSQERTSGSGSYEQYF. CDR3 sequence (DNA): TGTGCCAGCAGCCAAGAGAGGACTAGCGGGAGTGGGTCCTACGAGCAGTACTTC.

This chain joins TRBV18 and TRBJ2-5; D call uncertain. Germline-derived CDR1 and CDR2 are KGHSH and LQKENI. Trimming removed 2 bases at V and 5 bases at J, with 9 bases between. The CDR3 is made up of 13 amino acids. CDR3 in DNA: TGTGCCAGCTCACCAGGGCCCTCTGAGACCCAGTACTTC. Encoded protein: CASSPGPSETQYF.

On this clone itself: The junction does not match germline at one end; this may be a read error. The DNA for the CDR3 is TGTGCCAGCACCTTAATGGGCGGCGGGGCGGGAAACACCATATATTTT. It encodes CASTLMGGGAGNTIYF. This chain uses TRBV7-2 with TRBJ1-3, with D perhaps matching TRBD1 (5 bases). From germline, CDR1 is SGHTA and CDR2 FQGNSA. This CDR3 region has 16 residues.

V and J are TRBV28 and TRBJ2-7; possible D gene TRBD2, 6 bases. In germline, CDR1 is MDHEN, CDR2 SYDVKM. There are 13 residues in the CDR3. Trimming cost V 7 bases and J 3 bases, with 13 bases left between them. CDR3 amino acids: CASMGRSIYEQYF. DNA for the CDR3: TGTGCCAGCATGGGGAGGTCGATCTACGAGCAGTACTTC. Drawing the rest from reference TRBV28 and TRBJ2-7, the complete variable domain is DVKVTQSSRYLVKRTGEKVFLECVQDMDHENMFWYRQDPGLGLRLIYFSYDVKMKEKGDIPEGYSVSREKKERFSLILESASTNQTSMYLCASMGRSIYEQYFGPGTRLTVT.

To note about this clone: A read error may produce the germline difference seen at one junction end. This CDR3 is CVSSRRDRGAATEAFF. CDR3 bases: TGTGTCAGCAGTAGGAGGGACAGGGGAGCGGCCACTGAAGCTTTCTTT. The V call is TRBV27, the J call TRBJ1-1, with 10 nucleotides matching TRBD1. Germline values: CDR1 MNHEY, CDR2 SMNVEV (reference sequence). This CDR3 is 16 amino acids long.

The chain has TRBV30 and TRBJ2-7; the D is unclear. The CDR3 consists of 13 residues. Trimming stripped 0 bases from V and 4 bases from J, with 10 bases between. The germline gives CDR1 GTSNPN, CDR2 SVGIG (reference sequence). The CDR3 DNA follows: TGTGCCTGGAGTGTACGTCATCTATACGAGCAGTACTTC. Translation: CAWSVRHLYEQYF.

The V call is TRBV7-2, the J call TRBJ2-7, with 7 nucleotides matching TRBD1. The V gene's germline CDR1 is SGHTA and CDR2 FQGNSA. The CDR3 runs to 15 residues. Unmatched junction bases numbered 9, after V lost 1 base and J lost 6 bases. The CDR3 region is CASSLVAGGWAEQYF. DNA for the CDR3: TGTGCCAGCAGCTTAGTTGCAGGGGGTTGGGCCGAGCAGTACTTC.

The V call is TRBV12-5, the J call TRBJ2-2; D is undetermined. Germline loops: CDR1 LGHNT, CDR2 FRNRAP. This CDR3 has 15 residues. Trimming removed 2 bases from V and 5 bases from J, with 12 bases in between. The CDR3 sequence is CASGLLSPVTGELFF. Written as DNA, the CDR3 is TGTGCTAGTGGTTTGCTTTCGCCAGTTACCGGGGAGCTGTTTTTT.

V usage is TRBV27 and J usage is TRBJ1-1; D is possibly TRBD1 (5 bases). CDR3 size: 15 residues. Germline V gene lookup returns CDR1 MNHEY and CDR2 SMNVEV (reference sequence). V dropped 4 bases and J dropped 2 bases, with 14 bases sitting between them. In DNA form, the CDR3 reads TGTGCCAGCAGTTACCGACAGATTAAAAACACTGAAGCTTTCTTT. It is translated as CASSYRQIKNTEAFF.

The genes are TRBV4-1 and TRBJ2-4, with 9 bases aligning to TRBD2. The junction had 13 bases not matched to a gene; V was cut back by 0 bases and J by 1 base. This CDR3 is built from 20 residues. Germline CDR1 and CDR2: MGHRA and YSYEKL. The CDR3 loop reads CASSQDVLAGGGVAKNIQYF. Here the CDR3 DNA reads TGCGCCAGCAGCCAAGATGTGCTGGCGGGAGGGGGTGTGGCCAAAAACATTCAGTACTTC.

The chain has TRBV9 and TRBJ2-7; TRBD2 aligns across 7 bases. Trimming at V came to 0 bases and at J to 5 bases, leaving 5 bases not matched to a gene. Germline CDR1 reads SGDLS; CDR2 reads YYNGEE. There are 14 residues in the CDR3. CDR3 in DNA: TGTGCCAGCAGCGTAGGCGGGAGTAGGGACGAGCAGTACTTC. It encodes CASSVGGSRDEQYF.

The V and J genes are TRBV18 and TRBJ2-7; 7 bases align to TRBD2. V shed 3 bases and J 0 bases; nucleotides not matched to a gene: 5. The CDR3 totals 15 residues. From germline, CDR1 is KGHSH and CDR2 LQKENI. The CDR3 region has the DNA TGTGCCAGCTCACCCCTAGCGGCTTTCTCCTACGAGCAGTACTTC. Translation: CASSPLAAFSYEQYF.

The chain is built from TRBV7-9 and TRBJ2-5; 7 positions agree with TRBD1. Germline assignment: CDR1 SEHNR and CDR2 FQNEAQ (reference sequence). Trimming at V came to 5 bases and at J to 5 bases, leaving 8 bases not matched to a gene. There are 14 residues in the CDR3. The CDR3 is CASSPNRGSETQYF. The CDR3 coding sequence is TGTGCCAGCAGCCCAAACAGGGGCTCGGAGACCCAGTACTTC.

J is TRBJ2-3 and V is TRBV28; 7 nucleotides match TRBD2. Trimming took 6 bases from V and 2 from J; bases not matched to a gene: 5. This CDR3 spans 14 amino acids. CDR1 is MDHEN, CDR2 SYDVKM, per germline. Here the CDR3 DNA reads TGTGCCAGCAGGGGACTAAGGGCCACAGATACGCAGTATTTT. Translating gives CASRGLRATDTQYF. The full variable domain, rest sourced from reference TRBV28 and TRBJ2-3, is DVKVTQSSRYLVKRTGEKVFLECVQDMDHENMFWYRQDPGLGLRLIYFSYDVKMKEKGDIPEGYSVSREKKERFSLILESASTNQTSMYLCASRGLRATDTQYFGPGTRLTVL.

This sequence joins TRBV19 and TRBJ2-7; TRBD2 matches at 8 bases. The CDR3 is 16 amino acids. CDR1 is LNHDA, CDR2 SQIVND, per germline (reference sequence). The V and J ends lost 1 base and 6 bases, in that order; junction bases with no gene match: 11. CDR3 region: CASSIALTRGGGEQYF. The CDR3 nucleotides are TGTGCCAGTAGTATAGCCTTGACACGGGGGGGAGGCGAGCAGTACTTC.

The chain couples TRBV5-4 to TRBJ1-2, with D possibly being TRBD1 (5 bases). V was clipped by 3 bases and J by 4 bases, with 10 bases between them. CDR3 length: 13 amino acids. Germline V gives CDR1 SGHNT, CDR2 YYREEE (reference sequence). CDR3 sequence (DNA): TGTGCCAGCAGCTCTAGGGACTCCTATGGCTACACCTTC. Translation gives CASSSRDSYGYTF.

The gene calls are TRBV27 and TRBJ2-7; TRBD1 agrees at 9 bases. This CDR3 region has 16 residues. V lost 7 bases to trimming and J lost 3 bases; unmatched junction nucleotides: 13. The V gene's germline CDR1 is MNHEY and CDR2 SMNVEV (reference sequence). The CDR3 sequence: CASTPTGTGIDYEQYF. CDR3 nucleotides: TGTGCCAGCACCCCAACCGGGACAGGGATAGACTACGAGCAGTACTTC.

This chain uses TRBV11-3 with TRBJ2-3, with 9 bases matching TRBD2. Germline assignment: CDR1 SGHNT and CDR2 YENEEA. The CDR3 extends over 16 amino acids. After removal of 3 bases from V and 3 bases from J, the junction contained 7 bases not matched to a gene. The CDR3 loop is CASSFSAGGRTDTQYF. The CDR3 coding sequence is TGTGCCAGCAGCTTCTCAGCGGGAGGAAGAACAGATACGCAGTATTTT. Full variable domain (missing parts from reference TRBV11-3 and TRBJ2-3): EAGVVQSPRYKIIEKKQPVAFWCNPISGHNTLYWYLQNLGQGPELLIRYENEEAVDDSQLPKDRFSAERLKGVDSTLKIQPAELGDSAVYLCASSFSAGGRTDTQYFGPGTRLTVL.

J is TRBJ2-2 and V is TRBV5-1; 7 bases fit TRBD2. The length of the CDR3 is 14 residues. The germline V gene has CDR1 SGHRS and CDR2 YFSETQ. After removal of 2 bases from V and 6 bases from J, the junction contained 4 bases not matched to a gene. The CDR3 DNA reads TGCGCCAGCAGCTTATTGACTAGCCCCGGGGAGCTGTTTTTT. The encoded protein is CASSLLTSPGELFF.

The chain has TRBV5-5 and TRBJ2-1, with D perhaps TRBD2 (6 bases). The germline V and J ends were trimmed by 4 bases and 10 bases, with 18 bases remaining between them. Per germline, CDR1 SGHKS and CDR2 YYEKEE (reference sequence). This CDR3 spans 14 amino acids. This CDR3 is CASSLGGLNWEQFF. The DNA of the CDR3 is TGTGCCAGCAGCCTTGGAGGGCTTAATTGGGAGCAGTTCTTC.

This clone was counted only a few times. The CDR3 sequence: CASSLLGTATDTQYF. CDR3 in DNA: TGTGCCAGCAGTTTATTGGGGACAGCCACAGATACGCAGTATTTT. J is TRBJ2-3 and V is TRBV27; 7 positions match TRBD1. Per germline, CDR1 MNHEY and CDR2 SMNVEV (reference sequence). Trimming took 1 base from V and 2 from J; bases not matched to a gene: 3. The CDR3 is made up of 15 amino acids.

Here the CDR3 reads CAISALAGDEQYF. The CDR3 coding sequence is TGTGCCATCAGTGCACTAGCGGGAGACGAGCAGTACTTC. The chain has TRBV10-3 and TRBJ2-7; 11 positions match TRBD2. V trimming: 4 bases; J trimming: 5 bases; junction bases outside the gene matches: 1. The CDR3 loop spans 13 amino acids. The V gene's germline CDR1 is ENHRY and CDR2 SYGVKD.

J is TRBJ2-1 and V is TRBV19; no clear D. With 4 bases removed from V and 0 bases from J, the gap between germline ends came to 16 bases. CDR3 length: 17 amino acids. Per germline, CDR1 LNHDA and CDR2 SQIVND (reference sequence). The CDR3 here is CASSTRADASSYNEQFF. As DNA, the CDR3 is TGTGCCAGTAGTACCCGCGCAGACGCTAGCTCCTACAATGAGCAGTTCTTC.

This rearrangement joins TRBV10-3 to TRBJ2-1, with 7 bases lining up with TRBD2. Trimming at V came to 0 bases and at J to 4 bases, leaving 6 bases not matched to a gene. Germline values: CDR1 ENHRY, CDR2 SYGVKD. This CDR3 region has 16 residues. Written as DNA, the CDR3 is TGTGCCATCAGTGAGTCGTTTAGCGGGCGGTACAATGAGCAGTTCTTC. Encoded protein: CAISESFSGRYNEQFF.